This TCR beta chain was sequenced for a study of T cell responses to AZD1222 COVID-19 vaccine (dated by TCRdb to the early 2020s). Study-level background: AZD1222 recipients with second doses at about 4 weeks or about 12 weeks were pooled, because spike-specific TCR depth and breadth did not differ between schedules. Enrollment into the trials was organized by age into subgroups of 18-55, 56-69 and 70-plus years, and those subgroups contained about 160, 30 and 59 TCR-sequenced participants, respectively. TCR sequencing covered roughly 230 trial participants: 207 given two doses of AZD1222 and 26 given two doses of MenACWY control vaccine.

The CDR3 regions of human TCRbeta chains were analyzed by immunosequencing. The study's own analysis went as follows. Repertoire TCRs were checked for matches against a reference library of SARS-CoV-2-specific TCRs that had been generated using the MIRA antigen-specificity platform. Breadth meant the fraction of unique TCRs that were SARS-CoV-2-associated, whereas depth meant the fraction of total T cells that were SARS-CoV-2-associated. Using the MIRA data, each spike-specific TCR was assigned both to the spike region to which the TCR was reactive and to a CD4 or CD8 class. Log10-transformed breadth and depth values were compared by one-way ANOVA with Sidak's multiple comparisons tests. TCRdb obtained this table from immuneACCESS and retained in-frame rearrangements with V and J assigned. These tables miss some clones; where compared with another copy, unresolved V genes account for less than half of the shortfall, and the remainder is unexplained. V and J calls and clone size are given by that table; D and trimming were obtained from the DNA. The sample records under 95,000 clones, 86% of which are singletons. About 7.7% of the sample lies in the top ten.

What the authors observed across the whole study: After two AZD1222 doses, both the breadth and the depth of spike-specific TCRs were significantly higher than at day 0 and than in MenACWY recipients. The vaccine-associated CD4 TCRs covered the entire spike protein, and the dominant responses fell in regions 160-218 and 743-854. Conclusions about previously exposed vaccinees are limited, since just five or six AZD1222 recipients were seropositive for SARS-CoV-2 at baseline. Participants were mostly white British and included more females than males, and it was suggested by the authors that clonal diversity may have been underestimated. The 56-69-year group was small, and its depth increase did not reach significance, likely because of low power. Because no samples from the day 14 peak response were available, repertoires could be characterized only after the peak T cell response. Reportedly, close to half of the unique spike-specific TCRs recognized epitopes lying outside the regions that are mutated in the B.1.351 and B.1.1.7 variants.

The CDR3 sequence holds 17 residues, the cysteine and phenylalanine included. Just CDR3 DNA is preserved here, 51 bases in frame from base 1. Based on the germline V gene, the CDR1 and CDR2 sequences are KGHSH and LQKENI. The germline ends are 18 bases apart after V is trimmed by 3 bases and J by 3 bases. This clone was recorded only once. The target of this receptor is not known. No much larger clone exists at a distance of one base, and base qualities are not known. The time point label for this specimen denotes: baseline before first vaccination. Vaccinee samples came from UK trials COV001 and COV002, including a single-blind randomized controlled phase 2/3 trial of AZD1222 (ChAdOx1 nCoV-19) in healthy adults. Trial participant PBMC samples were collected at day 0 and day 28 after the second dose for TCRbeta chain sequencing.

The chain uses TRBV18 and TRBJ1-5; a weak D assignment points to TRBD1 (5 bases agree). The source material was peripheral blood, sampled on day 0 of AZD1222 vaccination. The source of this sequence is an adult in good health. The encoded CDR3 is CASSPQRGLWPNQPQHF. The base sequence is TGTGCCAGCTCACCTCAGCGGGGCCTTTGGCCCAATCAGCCCCAGCATTTT.